Listed below are T cell receptor beta chains from one sample, sequenced in a study of blood T cell repertoires in COVID-19. Only in-frame clones appear in the TCRdb table, and some are missing; sequencing was by immunoSEQ multiplex PCR. The sample carries almost 400,000 clones, 85% to 90% recorded once. The sample taken for sequencing was PBMCs or T cells enriched from blood (not recorded which). These receptors were collected from a woman aged 30 to 39 with acute COVID-19. CDR3s include the opening cysteine and the closing phenylalanine or tryptophan. D genes are given only for firm matches. Rows give clone size only sometimes, using once, few, many, or a class for an expanded clone.

TRBV6-6	NA	16	TRBJ1-3	NA	TGTGCCAGCAGTCCATTCCACAGGTCTGCTGGAAACACCATATATTTT	CASSPFHRSAGNTIYF
TRBV29-1	NA	14	TRBJ1-1	TRBD1	TGCAGCGTTGGAGAGGGGGCAAGGAACACTGAAGCTTTCTTT	CSVGEGARNTEAFF
TRBV7-2	once	13	TRBJ2-3	NA	TGTGCCAGCAGCCCCCCGTCCGGAGATACGCAGTATTTT	CASSPPSGDTQYF
TRBV6-5	NA	14	TRBJ1-1	NA	TGTGCCAGCAGTATTCAGGGCCCAAACACTGAAGCTTTCTTT	CASSIQGPNTEAFF
TRBV7-2	NA	15	TRBJ2-4	NA	TGTGCCAGCAGCCACCCAGGGGGGGCCAAAAACATTCAGTACTTC	CASSHPGGAKNIQYF
TRBV7-9	NA	14	TRBJ2-7	TRBD1	TGTGCCAGCAGCTTTACAGGGGCACCCTACGAGCAGTACTTC	CASSFTGAPYEQYF
TRBV19	NA	13	TRBJ1-2	NA	TGTGCCAGTAGTATCGGAGCAAGCTATGGCTACACCTTC	CASSIGASYGYTF
TRBV6-5	NA	14	TRBJ1-2	NA	TGTGCCAGCAGTTACTCCCGGGGGTTGGTCGGCTACACCTTC	CASSYSRGLVGYTF
TRBV20-1	once	13	TRBJ2-1	TRBD1	TGCAGTGCTAGTCCAGGGGGTGGCGATGAGCAGTTCTTC	CSASPGGGDEQFF
TRBV29-1	NA	13	TRBJ2-1	NA	TGCAGCGTTTCCGGGGGTAAGGGCTATGAGCAGTTCTTC	CSVSGGKGYEQFF
TRBV20-1	NA	14	TRBJ1-5	NA	TGCAGTGCTAGTGGGGGGGGCCATAATCAGCCCCAGCATTTT	CSASGGGHNQPQHF